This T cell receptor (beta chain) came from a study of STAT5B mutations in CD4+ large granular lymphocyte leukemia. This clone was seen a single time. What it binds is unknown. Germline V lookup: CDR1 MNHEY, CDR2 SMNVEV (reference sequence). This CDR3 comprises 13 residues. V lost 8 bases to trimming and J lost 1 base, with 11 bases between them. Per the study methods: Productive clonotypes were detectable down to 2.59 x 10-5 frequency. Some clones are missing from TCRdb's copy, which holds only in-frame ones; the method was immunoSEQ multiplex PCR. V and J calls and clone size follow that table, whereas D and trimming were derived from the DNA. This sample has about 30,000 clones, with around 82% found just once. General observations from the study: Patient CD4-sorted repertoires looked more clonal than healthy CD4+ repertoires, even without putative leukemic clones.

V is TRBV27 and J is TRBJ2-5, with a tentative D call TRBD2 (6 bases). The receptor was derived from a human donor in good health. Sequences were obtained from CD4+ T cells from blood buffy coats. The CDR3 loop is CASGGRPQETQYF. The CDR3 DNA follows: TGTGCCAGCGGGGGGAGGCCCCAAGAGACCCAGTACTTC.